A single sample gave rise to the 24 T cell receptor beta chains below, sequenced in a study of blood T cell repertoires in COVID-19. TCRdb keeps only in-frame clones here, not all; method: immunoSEQ multiplex PCR. The table has about 300,000 clones, over 75% seen once; the top ten hold roughly 4%. Sequencing was carried out using PBMCs or T cells enriched from blood (not recorded which). All receptors come from a man under 40 who had recovered from COVID-19.

The chain couples TRBV4-1 to TRBJ1-2, with 7 bases aligning to TRBD1. The germline V gene encodes CDR1 MGHRA and CDR2 YSYEKL. V lost 3 bases and J lost 4; bases outside the gene matches: 8. The CDR3 runs to 15 residues. The CDR3 spells CASSQGGQSIYGYTF. CDR3 DNA sequence: TGCGCCAGCAGCCAGGGGGGACAGTCCATCTATGGCTACACCTTC.

The chain employs TRBV20-1 and TRBJ1-1; the D is unclear. Per germline, CDR1 DFQATT and CDR2 SNEGSKA (reference sequence). The CDR3 loop spans 11 amino acids. Trimming took 6 bases from V and 11 from J, leaving 16 bases between them. The CDR3 reads CSAVEGPEAFF. The CDR3 DNA reads as TGCAGTGCAGTAGAGGGCCCGGAGGCTTTCTTT.

The chain combines TRBV23-1 with TRBJ2-3, with D perhaps matching TRBD2 (7 bases). TRBV23-1 is an ORF for which the function is uncertain. V lost 3 bases, J lost 4 bases, and 26 bases lay in between. The CDR3 has 19 amino acids. The CDR3 region is CASSHIPYGGEGGPDTQYF. In DNA, the CDR3 is TGCGCCAGCAGTCATATACCCTATGGCGGGGAGGGGGGCCCAGATACGCAGTATTTT.

The chain uses TRBV19 and TRBJ2-1; TRBD1 might be the D (6 bases). This CDR3 region has 15 residues. Germline values: CDR1 LNHDA, CDR2 SQIVND (reference sequence). The germline V and J ends were trimmed by 3 bases and 8 bases, with 17 bases remaining between them. CDR3 region: CASSMGAVPGDEQFF. The CDR3 DNA reads TGTGCCAGTAGTATGGGGGCGGTCCCCGGCGATGAGCAGTTCTTC.

The chain combines TRBV27 with TRBJ2-1, with TRBD2 matching over 8 bases. J was trimmed by 6 bases and V by 6 bases; bases with no gene match: 7. This CDR3 spans 14 amino acids. Germline-derived CDR1 and CDR2 are MNHEY and SMNVEV (reference sequence). Here the CDR3 reads CASRPRGGFNEQFF. CDR3 DNA: TGTGCCAGCAGACCTCGGGGGGGATTCAATGAGCAGTTCTTC.

The chain links TRBV4-1 to TRBJ2-3; TRBD2 matches 8 bases. Trimming removed 4 bases from V and 5 bases from J; junction bases left unmatched: 2. The germline V gene has CDR1 MGHRA and CDR2 YSYEKL. CDR3 size: 13 residues. The CDR3 DNA reads as TGCGCCAGCAGCCCGGCGGGGGGAGATACGCAGTATTTT. Its protein product is CASSPAGGDTQYF.

The chain links TRBV6-5 to TRBJ1-2; 8 nucleotides match TRBD1. The V and J ends lost 6 bases and 6 bases, in that order; junction bases with no gene match: 6. Germline CDR1 reads MNHEY; CDR2 reads SVGAGI. The CDR3 length is 13 residues. The CDR3 DNA sequence: TGTGCCAGCAGCGACAGGGGCATTGATGGCTACACCTTC. Amino acid sequence: CASSDRGIDGYTF.

The chain joins TRBV7-9 to TRBJ2-7, with 8 bases matching TRBD2. Germline V gives CDR1 SEHNR, CDR2 FQNEAQ (reference sequence). The trim removed 7 bases at V and 3 bases at J, leaving 5 bases unmatched. The CDR3 runs 13 residues. The CDR3 loop is CASTPLAGYEQYF. CDR3 bases: TGTGCCAGCACCCCCCTAGCGGGCTACGAGCAGTACTTC.

The chain links TRBV19 to TRBJ1-2; TRBD1 matches 10 bases. The CDR3 is made up of 14 amino acids. The germline CDR1 and CDR2 sequences are LNHDA and SQIVND (reference sequence). After removal of 5 bases from V and 7 bases from J, the junction contained 7 bases not matched to a gene. CDR3 loop: CASSLTGGASGYTF. CDR3 coding DNA: TGTGCCAGTAGTCTGACAGGGGGCGCTTCTGGCTACACCTTC. Full variable domain (rest looked up from reference TRBV19 and TRBJ1-2): DGGITQSPKYLFRKEGQNVTLSCEQNLNHDAMYWYRQDPGQGLRLIYYSQIVNDFQKGDIAEGYSVSREKKESFPLTVTSAQKNPTAFYLCASSLTGGASGYTFGSGTRLTVV.

This chain uses TRBV27 with TRBJ2-1, with 7 positions matching TRBD1. The germline gives CDR1 MNHEY, CDR2 SMNVEV (reference sequence). CDR3 length: 15 residues. V lost 5 bases to trimming and J lost 3 bases; unmatched junction nucleotides: 7. CDR3 sequence reads: CASSHRDSVYNEQFF. For the CDR3, the DNA is TGTGCCAGCAGTCACCGGGACAGTGTCTACAATGAGCAGTTCTTC.

The V and J genes are TRBV27 and TRBJ2-3; maybe TRBD2 (7 bases). The CDR3 contains 15 residues. Germline CDR1 and CDR2: MNHEY and SMNVEV (reference sequence). V lost 2 bases and J 0 bases, leaving 9 bases between the germline ends. The CDR3 coding sequence is TGTGCCAGCAGTTTAGGGGGGGCTAGCACAGATACGCAGTATTTT. Protein: CASSLGGASTDTQYF.

The chain has TRBV10-1 and TRBJ2-1, with D possibly TRBD2 on 5 matching bases. CDR3 length: 14 amino acids. Germline loops: CDR1 WNHNN, CDR2 SYGVQD (reference sequence). The germline V and J ends were trimmed by 4 bases and 2 bases, with 9 bases remaining between them. CDR3 region: CASSATGTYNEQFF. In DNA, the CDR3 is TGCGCCAGCAGTGCAACGGGAACCTACAATGAGCAGTTCTTC.

This chain uses TRBV2 with TRBJ1-2; D not certain. V gave up 8 bases and J gave up 5 bases, with 18 bases separating them. This CDR3 has 14 amino acids. Germline V gene sequence: CDR1 SNHLY, CDR2 FYNNEI. The chain's CDR3 is CASLNELTGYGYTF. In DNA, the CDR3 is TGTGCCAGCCTCAACGAGCTTACGGGATATGGCTACACCTTC.

This chain connects TRBV6-4 to TRBJ2-7; weak D call: TRBD2 (5 bases). Germline V CDR1 and CDR2: MRHNA, SNTAGT. Trimming took off 6 bases at V and 1 base at J, with 22 bases between the two ends. The CDR3 sequence is 17 residues long. The CDR3 nucleotides read TGTGCCAGCAGCCCCCCGGTTGGGAGTAGGATTTCCTACGAGCAGTACTTC. The encoded protein is CASSPPVGSRISYEQYF.

J is TRBJ2-5 and V is TRBV9; D gene uncertain. Between the trimmed V and J ends, which lost 2 bases and 0 bases, there was a span of 5 bases. Germline CDR1 and CDR2: SGDLS and YYNGEE. The CDR3 spans 13 residues. CDR3 in amino acids: CASSVQYQETQYF. The CDR3 DNA sequence: TGTGCCAGCAGCGTCCAGTACCAAGAGACCCAGTACTTC.

The rearrangement joins TRBV5-6 to TRBJ2-7; 8 bases fit TRBD1. Germline trimming cut 4 bases from V and 7 bases from J; bases unmatched to any gene: 13. The CDR3 runs 15 residues. Germline V gene sequence: CDR1 SGHDT, CDR2 YYEEEE. The CDR3: CASSLPGTGVREQYF. DNA of the CDR3: TGTGCCAGCAGCCTTCCCGGGACAGGTGTGAGGGAGCAGTACTTC. Together with reference TRBV5-6 and TRBJ2-7, the CDR3 gives the full variable domain: DAGVTQSPTHLIKTRGQQVTLRCSPKSGHDTVSWYQQALGQGPQFIFQYYEEEERQRGNFPDRFSGHQFPNYSSELNVNALLLGDSALYLCASSLPGTGVREQYFGPGTRLTVT.

The chain couples TRBV6-4 to TRBJ1-2; a possible D gene is TRBD1 (6 bases). CDR1 MRHNA and CDR2 SNTAGT come from the germline V gene. The CDR3 sequence is 16 residues long. Trimming cost V 6 bases and J 1 base, with 18 bases left between them. The CDR3 here is CASSADWGLFNYGYTF. In nucleotides, the CDR3 is TGTGCCAGCAGCGCCGATTGGGGGCTATTTAACTATGGCTACACCTTC.

The chain employs TRBV5-6 and TRBJ1-2, with D maybe TRBD1 (5 bases). The germline V gene encodes CDR1 SGHDT and CDR2 YYEEEE. The CDR3 loop spans 15 amino acids. Trimming left V 1 base short and J 6 bases short, with 16 bases between. The DNA for the CDR3 is TGTGCCAGCAGCTTGTACTCCGCAGGGTCCCATGGCTACACCTTC. It is translated as CASSLYSAGSHGYTF.

V is TRBV24-1 and J is TRBJ2-7; TRBD2 matches at 7 bases. Germline assignment: CDR1 KGHDR and CDR2 SFDVKD. The CDR3 has 15 residues. V lost 9 bases, J lost 1 base, and 11 bases stayed unmatched. DNA of the CDR3: TGTGCCACCGCCACCGGACTAGATTCTTCCTACGAGCAGTACTTC. This encodes CATATGLDSSYEQYF.

The rearrangement uses TRBV6-5 and TRBJ1-3; a weak D match, TRBD1 (5 bases). Deletions cut 7 bases from V and 3 bases from J, with 16 bases between. The V gene's germline CDR1 is MNHEY and CDR2 SVGAGI. The CDR3 runs 15 residues. The CDR3 protein is CASNANQGVGNTIYF. The CDR3 nucleotides are TGTGCCAGCAACGCAAACCAAGGGGTTGGAAACACCATATATTTT.

The chain is built from TRBV27 and TRBJ1-3; the D gene is possibly TRBD1 (6 bases). Germline V gene sequence: CDR1 MNHEY, CDR2 SMNVEV (reference sequence). This CDR3 region has 16 residues. The germline V and J ends were trimmed by 2 bases and 4 bases, with 15 bases remaining between them. The CDR3 bases are TGTGCCAGCAGTTTAAGGGGACACGAGTTAGGAAACACCATATATTTT. Translation gives CASSLRGHELGNTIYF.

Of note for this clone: The DNA is left out, because the CDR3 cannot be placed on it with certainty; the CDR3 is given as TCRdb lists it. The chain is built from TRBV28 and TRBJ1-3. The CDR3 has 14 residues if both end residues are counted. Germline CDR1 reads MDHEN; CDR2 reads SYDVKM. CDR3: CASSSSRSGNTIYF.

The chain is built from TRBV5-1 and TRBJ2-1; TRBD2 matches at 12 bases. J was trimmed by 4 bases and V by 2 bases; bases with no gene match: 10. Germline CDR1 SGHRS, CDR2 YFSETQ. CDR3 length equals 18 residues. Written as DNA, the CDR3 is TGCGCCAGCAGCTTTCCCCGCACTAGCGGGAGGATGTACAATGAGCAGTTCTTC. This encodes CASSFPRTSGRMYNEQFF.

The chain has TRBV18 and TRBJ1-4; 12 nucleotides match TRBD1. Trimming cost V 2 bases and J 4 bases; bases outside gene matches: 2. Germline CDR1 is KGHSH and CDR2 is LQKENI. The CDR3 totals 16 residues. CDR3: CASSPGTGGLNEKLFF. CDR3 in DNA: TGTGCCAGCTCACCAGGGACAGGGGGCCTTAATGAAAAACTGTTTTTT.